The 20 T cell receptor beta chains reported below all come from one sample, sequenced in a study of identical twins. TCRdb redid the calling of the 5' RACE reads with MiXCR, one entry per CDR3 protein. The sample carries 400,000 to 500,000 distinct CDR3 sequences, roughly 13% recorded once. The same data also went into a second study, on yellow fever vaccine responses in identical twins.

The sequencing input was CD4+ T cells sorted from blood. The receptors shown here come from a young woman in good health.

This clonotype appeared a few times. The gene calls are TRBV30 and TRBJ2-2; possible D gene TRBD1, 6 bases. Germline assignment: CDR1 GTSNPN and CDR2 SVGIG (reference sequence). Trimming pared 2 bases from V and 3 bases from J, leaving 13 bases between. The CDR3 totals 15 residues. CDR3 nucleotides: TGTGCCTGGAGTTCCCTGGACAGATACACCGGGGAGCTGTTTTTT. Protein product: CAWSSLDRYTGELFF.

This clonotype appeared a few times. The rearrangement joins TRBV20-1 to TRBJ2-5; 7 nucleotides agree with TRBD1. Trimming removed 6 bases from V and 6 bases from J; junction bases left unmatched: 7. The CDR3 consists of 12 residues. CDR1 is DFQATT and CDR2 is SNEGSKA in the germline V gene (reference sequence). The CDR3 bases are TGCAGTGCGCGGACAGGAAAGAAGACCCAGTACTTC. It translates to CSARTGKKTQYF.

This clonotype showed up many times. At one boundary the junction diverges from the germline segment, which might be a read error. The rearrangement joins TRBV5-1 to TRBJ1-1; unclear D gene. Germline V gives CDR1 SGHRS, CDR2 YFSETQ. This CDR3 is 13 amino acids long. The CDR3 here is CASRRDPNPEAFF. In nucleotides, the CDR3 is TGCGCCAGCAGGAGAGACCCGAACCCTGAAGCTTTCTTT. Together with reference TRBV5-1 and TRBJ1-1, the CDR3 gives the full variable domain: KAGVTQTPRYLIKTRGQQVTLSCSPISGHRSVSWYQQTPGQGLQFLFEYFSETQRNKGNFPGRFSGRQFSNSRSEMNVSTLELGDSALYLCASRRDPNPEAFFGQGTRLTVV.

The chain couples TRBV18 to TRBJ1-5, with TRBD1 as a possible D gene (5 bases). V shed 6 bases and J shed 3 bases, with 15 bases lying between them. Looked up from germline, CDR1 is KGHSH and CDR2 is LQKENI. This CDR3 is 15 amino acids long. The CDR3 nucleotides read TGTGCCAGCTCCAGGGTCCAGGGAATCAATCAGCCCCAGCATTTT. As protein: CASSRVQGINQPQHF. Supplemented by reference TRBV18 and TRBJ1-5, the full variable domain reads NAGVMQNPRHLVRRRGQEARLRCSPMKGHSHVYWYRQLPEEGLKFMVYLQKENIIDESGMPKERFSAEFPKEGPSILRIQQVVRGDSAAYFCASSRVQGINQPQHFGDGTRLSIL.

This chain links TRBV19 with TRBJ1-6; TRBD1 matches 7 bases. CDR3 length equals 15 residues. V lost 1 base to trimming and J lost 8 bases; unmatched junction nucleotides: 5. Germline-derived CDR1 and CDR2 are LNHDA and SQIVND (reference sequence). The CDR3 DNA follows: TGTGCCAGTAGTATAGTAGGGACAGAGGATTCACCCCTCCACTTT. This translates into CASSIVGTEDSPLHF.

The chain couples TRBV5-6 to TRBJ2-3, with no clear D. This CDR3 is built from 15 residues. The germline V gene has CDR1 SGHDT and CDR2 YYEEEE. The germline V and J ends were trimmed by 4 bases and 5 bases, with 17 bases remaining between them. In DNA, the CDR3 is TGTGCCAGCAGCCAAACAATTTTATATAGAGATACGCAGTATTTT. Amino acids: CASSQTILYRDTQYF.

J is TRBJ2-7 and V is TRBV5-1; 7 nucleotides line up with TRBD2. The CDR3 sequence is 16 residues long. The V gene's germline CDR1 is SGHRS and CDR2 YFSETQ. Trimming at V came to 4 bases and at J to 4 bases, leaving 14 bases not matched to a gene. DNA of the CDR3: TGCGCCAGCAGCCAACAAACTAGCGACTACCGGTACGAGCAGTACTTC. This gives the protein CASSQQTSDYRYEQYF.

This clonotype was detected only a few times. The chain recombines TRBV6-5 with TRBJ2-7; D uncertain. Trimming took 0 bases from V and 1 from J, leaving 7 bases between them. The CDR3 consists of 14 residues. Germline-derived CDR1 and CDR2 are MNHEY and SVGAGI. This chain's CDR3 is CASSYSPESYEQYF. Written as DNA, the CDR3 is TGTGCCAGCAGTTACTCGCCGGAATCCTACGAGCAGTACTTC.

CDR3 in DNA: TGCGCCAGCAGCTTTGGGGTCCTAGCGGGGGGGCCGAGCTCCTACAATGAGCAGTTCTTC. Translation: CASSFGVLAGGPSSYNEQFF. V gene TRBV5-1 combines with J gene TRBJ2-1; 12 bases agree with TRBD2. The CDR3 extends over 20 amino acids. In germline, CDR1 is SGHRS, CDR2 YFSETQ. The V gene end was trimmed by 2 bases and the J gene end by 0 bases; junction bases not matched to a gene: 12.

The rearrangement joins TRBV5-1 to TRBJ2-5, with 7 bases fitting TRBD2. Germline lookup yields CDR1 SGHRS and CDR2 YFSETQ. The CDR3 runs 15 residues. The V segment lost 2 bases and the J segment 2 bases; nucleotides outside the gene matches: 6. The CDR3 DNA follows: TGCGCCAGCAGCTTACGAGGACTAGTTCAAGAGACCCAGTACTTC. Amino acids: CASSLRGLVQETQYF.

V is TRBV5-1 and J is TRBJ2-3; TRBD2 is a possible D gene (6 bases). Trimming left V 5 bases short and J 0 bases short, with 19 bases between. The CDR3 covers 17 residues. Germline V gene lookup returns CDR1 SGHRS and CDR2 YFSETQ. The CDR3 nucleotides are TGCGCCAGCAGTTCGTGGTTAGGACTAACTAGCACAGATACGCAGTATTTT. Translation: CASSSWLGLTSTDTQYF.

V gene TRBV12-3 or TRBV12-4 combines with J gene TRBJ2-1; either TRBD1 or TRBD2 may fit D (6 bases each). With 1 base removed from V and 8 bases from J, the gap between germline ends came to 12 bases. This CDR3 region has 14 residues. DNA for the CDR3: TGTGCCAGCAGTTTAGTTGGAGGGGGAGATGAGCAGTTCTTC. Translating it yields CASSLVGGGDEQFF.

The chain links TRBV7-9 to TRBJ2-7; possible D gene TRBD1, 8 bases. V lost 5 bases and J 12 bases, leaving 26 bases between the germline ends. Germline CDR1 and CDR2: SEHNR and FQNEAQ (reference sequence). The CDR3 is 15 residues long. CDR3 coding DNA: TGTGCCAGCAGCGAGACAGGGGTTGGCGGGAGAGGTCCGTACTTC. Translated, it gives CASSETGVGGRGPYF.

The chain is built from TRBV11-1 and TRBJ2-3; TRBD2 matches at 15 bases. J was trimmed by 5 bases and V by 1 base; bases with no gene match: 13. The CDR3 consists of 20 residues. CDR1 is SGHAT, CDR2 FQDESV, per germline (reference sequence). The CDR3 DNA reads as TGTGCCAGCAGCTTAGATGCCGGACTAGCGGGAGGGTCCGCTCGAGATACGCAGTATTTT. Translation gives CASSLDAGLAGGSARDTQYF.

This chain links TRBV5-5 with TRBJ2-1, with D unresolved. V was cut by 4 bases and J by 0 bases, with 17 bases left in between. This CDR3 region has 17 residues. Germline lookup yields CDR1 SGHKS and CDR2 YYEKEE (reference sequence). The CDR3 coding sequence is TGTGCCAGCAGCGCCCGGATTACCTATCCCTCCTACAATGAGCAGTTCTTC. Translating it yields CASSARITYPSYNEQFF.

This clonotype was detected only a few times. V is TRBV7-2 and J is TRBJ2-5; tentatively, D is TRBD1 or TRBD2 (5 bases each). Trimming removed 5 bases from V and 5 bases from J, with 18 bases in between. The CDR3 has 15 amino acids. The germline V gene has CDR1 SGHTA and CDR2 FQGNSA. The CDR3 is CASSPAGTKEETQYF. The CDR3, as DNA: TGTGCCAGCAGCCCAGCCGGGACCAAGGAGGAGACCCAGTACTTC.

This clonotype was recorded many times. The chain recombines TRBV3-1 with TRBJ2-1; D is uncertain. V lost 4 bases to trimming and J lost 5 bases, with 6 bases between them. Per germline, CDR1 LGHDT and CDR2 YNNKEL (reference sequence). The CDR3 length is 12 residues. The CDR3 nucleotides read TGTGCCAGCAGCCGAACGAACAATGAGCAGTTCTTC. Protein: CASSRTNNEQFF.

This clonotype was picked up a small number of times. The chain recombines TRBV12-3 or TRBV12-4 with TRBJ2-3; the match to TRBD1 covers 7 bases. The CDR3 consists of 16 residues. The V gene end was trimmed by 4 bases and the J gene end by 1 base; junction bases not matched to a gene: 8. The CDR3 DNA reads as TGTGCCAGCAGTTCGGACAGGCGGAGTGGCACAGATACGCAGTATTTT. Encoded protein: CASSSDRRSGTDTQYF.

As concerns this clonotype: The junction departs from germline at one end; a sequencing error may be responsible. This chain joins TRBV3-1 and TRBJ2-7; D is unresolved. Germline lookup yields CDR1 LGHDT and CDR2 YNNKEL (reference sequence). The CDR3 totals 13 residues. CDR3 DNA: TGTGCCAGCAGCCAAAAGGCAACCTACGCGCAGTACTTC. As protein: CASSQKATYAQYF.

There are a few counts of this clonotype. This chain links TRBV11-2 with TRBJ2-1; 8 bases line up with TRBD2. Germline CDR1 reads SGHAT; CDR2 reads FQNNGV. The CDR3 length is 15 residues. Trimming removed 5 bases from V and 7 bases from J; junction bases left unmatched: 10. Here the CDR3 DNA reads TGTGCCAGCAGCCTACGGGGGGGCTTTATTAATGAGCAGTTCTTC. It specifies CASSLRGGFINEQFF.